The sequence of this TCR beta chain was determined in a study of blood T cell repertoires in COVID-19. Study context: Italy, Spain and the United States were the sources of the convalescent and acute COVID-19 samples. PBMCs, B-cell-depleted T cells, or T cells provided the cDNA or gDNA that made up the material.

The CDR3 has 16 amino acids. Per the germline V gene, CDR1 is KGHSH and CDR2 is LQKENI. V lost 5 bases and J 4 bases, leaving 15 bases between the germline ends. Study processing details: Reference gene primer amplification yielded estimated nucleated cell counts. Repertoires were generated with immunoSEQ multiplex PCR, while TCRdb's copy carries only in-frame clones and drops some. The D gene and trimming were derived from the DNA, and the V and J assignments and clone size from that table. The data contain about 240,000 clones, nearly 85% of them seen just once; the ten biggest clones take up around 5.5%.

The chain employs TRBV18 and TRBJ2-6; tentatively, D is TRBD1 (5 bases). The source is a human donor in a cohort sampled during active COVID-19. Sample: peripheral blood. CDR3 protein: CASSSLGRAGANVLTF. As DNA, the CDR3 is TGTGCCAGCTCATCTCTAGGCAGGGCCGGGGCCAACGTCCTGACTTTC.